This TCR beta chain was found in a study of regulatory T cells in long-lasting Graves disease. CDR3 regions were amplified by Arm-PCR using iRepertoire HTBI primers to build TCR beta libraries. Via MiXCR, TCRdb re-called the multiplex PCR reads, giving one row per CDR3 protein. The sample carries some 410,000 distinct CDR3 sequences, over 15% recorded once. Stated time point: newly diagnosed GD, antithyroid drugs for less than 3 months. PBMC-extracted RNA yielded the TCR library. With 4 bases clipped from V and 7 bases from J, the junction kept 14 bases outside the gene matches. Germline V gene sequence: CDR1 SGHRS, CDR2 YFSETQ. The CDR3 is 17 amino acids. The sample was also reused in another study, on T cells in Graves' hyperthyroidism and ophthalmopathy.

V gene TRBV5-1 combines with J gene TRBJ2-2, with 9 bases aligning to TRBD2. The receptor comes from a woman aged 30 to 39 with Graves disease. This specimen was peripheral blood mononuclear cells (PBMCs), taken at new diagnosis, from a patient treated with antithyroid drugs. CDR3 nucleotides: TGCGCCAGCAGCCCAACTTCTAGCGGGATAGAGCACGGGGAGCTGTTTTTT. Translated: CASSPTSSGIEHGELFF.